The entry below gives a single TCR beta chain sequence along with its context. Its antigen is undetermined. The CDR3 covers 13 residues. The germline V gene has CDR1 MNHEY and CDR2 SVGEGT. Trimming pared 8 bases from V and 0 bases from J, leaving 10 bases between. The data are from a study of T cell repertoires in cytomegalovirus infection. Study information: Newly reported HLA-C-restricted and thoroughly characterized HLA-B-restricted CMV epitopes were employed.

Study-level points and caveats: Summed frequency of public TCR beta families distinguished CMV carriers with the relevant HLA.

One entry per CDR3 protein results from TCRdb running MiXCR on the reads. The sample lists about 360,000 distinct CDR3 sequences, about 35% seen once, with about 13% in the top ten. The chain combines TRBV6-2 or TRBV6-3 with TRBJ2-5; D is ambiguous. Specimen: cultured PBMCs, collected from culture after CMV antigen stimulation. The TCR comes from a human donor in good health (CMV status not recorded). Some clones in this sample may be carry-over from other donors' samples. DNA of the CDR3: TGTGCCAGCGTCAGGCAGAACCAAGAGACCCAGTACTTC. Its translation is CASVRQNQETQYF.